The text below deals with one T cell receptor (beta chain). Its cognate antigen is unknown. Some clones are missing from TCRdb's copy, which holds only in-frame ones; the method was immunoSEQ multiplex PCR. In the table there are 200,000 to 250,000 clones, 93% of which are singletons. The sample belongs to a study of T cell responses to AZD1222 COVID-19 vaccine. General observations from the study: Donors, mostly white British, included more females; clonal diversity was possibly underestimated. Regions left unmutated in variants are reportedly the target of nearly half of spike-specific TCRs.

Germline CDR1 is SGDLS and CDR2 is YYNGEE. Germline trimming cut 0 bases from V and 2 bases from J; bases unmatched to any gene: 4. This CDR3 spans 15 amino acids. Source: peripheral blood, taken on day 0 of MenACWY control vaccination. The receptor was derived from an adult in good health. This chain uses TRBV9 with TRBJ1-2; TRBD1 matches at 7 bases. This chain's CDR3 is CASSVVAGGNYGYTF. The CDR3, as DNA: TGTGCCAGCAGCGTAGTCGCAGGGGGGAACTATGGCTACACCTTC.